This passage covers 24 T cell receptor beta chains from one sample sequenced in a study of CD8+ T cells in alopecia areata. As for treatment: oral pan-JAK inhibitor, 5-10 mg twice daily. Once RNA had been extracted, it was reverse transcribed into cDNA to act as the sequencing template. Data came from immunoSEQ multiplex PCR; TCRdb stores just in-frame clones and leaves some out. This sample yields 60,000 to 90,000 clones, of which around 65% are seen a single time; 23% belongs to the top ten. Sequencing used CD8+ T cells sorted from blood, obtained at week 24, from a patient treated with tofacitinib. These receptors all stem from a human donor with alopecia areata.

This chain uses TRBV7-2 with TRBJ1-4; D possibly corresponds to TRBD1 (5 bases). Germline assignment: CDR1 SGHTA and CDR2 FQGNSA. The V end was cut by 1 base, the J end by 2 bases, with 11 bases between. This CDR3 contains 16 residues. The CDR3 region is CASSLDSGSTNEKLFF. The CDR3 region has the DNA TGTGCCAGCAGCTTAGATTCAGGGTCCACTAATGAAAAACTGTTTTTT.

This chain uses TRBV27 with TRBJ2-7; 8 nucleotides line up with TRBD1. CDR3 length: 14 amino acids. Germline V gives CDR1 MNHEY, CDR2 SMNVEV (reference sequence). J was trimmed by 5 bases and V by 3 bases; bases with no gene match: 6. The CDR3 DNA reads TGTGCCAGCAGTTTCGGGACAGGCTATGACGAGCAGTACTTC. Its translation: CASSFGTGYDEQYF.

V usage is TRBV5-6 and J usage is TRBJ1-3; no definite D call. V was shortened by 2 bases and J by 4 bases, with 7 bases between the two germline ends. In germline, CDR1 is SGHDT, CDR2 YYEEEE. The CDR3 length is 13 residues. The CDR3 reads CASSFWAGNTIYF. In DNA, the CDR3 is TGTGCCAGCAGCTTCTGGGCAGGAAACACCATATATTTT.

This clone was observed a few times. The chain has TRBV23-1 and TRBJ2-7; TRBD1 might be the D (5 bases). TRBV23-1 is filed as an ORF, its function uncertain. V gave up 0 bases and J gave up 0 bases, with 18 bases separating them. The CDR3 is 18 residues long. In DNA form, the CDR3 reads TGCGCCAGCAGTCAATCTCGGGCCAGGGTCTTATTCTCCTACGAGCAGTACTTC. Translated, it gives CASSQSRARVLFSYEQYF.

This clone was seen only once. The J gene is TRBJ2-7, the V gene TRBV5-1, with 9 bases fitting TRBD1. The germline V gene has CDR1 SGHRS and CDR2 YFSETQ. The V segment lost 0 bases and the J segment 2 bases; nucleotides outside the gene matches: 6. CDR3 length: 16 residues. The CDR3 DNA is TGCGCCAGCAGCTTGGGTCTGGGACAGGGAACCTACGAGCAGTACTTC. Translation gives CASSLGLGQGTYEQYF.

This clone was detected only a few times. The J gene is TRBJ2-7, the V gene TRBV4-1, with TRBD2 matching 14 bases. The CDR3 sequence is 17 residues long. The germline V gene has CDR1 MGHRA and CDR2 YSYEKL. V was clipped by 0 bases and J by 3 bases; unmatched bases: 4. CDR3 bases: TGCGCCAGCAGCCAAGATGGGACTAGCGGGGGTCGCTACGAGCAGTACTTC. Translating gives CASSQDGTSGGRYEQYF.

The V and J genes are TRBV4-1 and TRBJ1-1, with unresolved D. The V and J ends lost 0 bases and 2 bases respectively, with 4 bases between them. The CDR3 spans 13 residues. Germline assignment: CDR1 MGHRA and CDR2 YSYEKL. The CDR3 is CASSQEINTEAFF. CDR3 bases: TGCGCCAGCAGCCAAGAAATTAACACTGAAGCTTTCTTT.

The CDR3 reads CATQQLASGANEQFF. In DNA, the CDR3 is TGTGCCACCCAACAGCTGGCTAGCGGGGCCAATGAGCAGTTCTTC. V gene TRBV7-6 combines with J gene TRBJ2-1; 9 bases align to TRBD2. The length of the CDR3 is 15 residues. After removal of 10 bases from V and 6 bases from J, the junction contained 13 bases not matched to a gene. Per the germline V gene, CDR1 is SGHVS and CDR2 is FNYEAQ.

V gene TRBV11-1 combines with J gene TRBJ2-7, with D possibly TRBD2 on 6 matching bases. The CDR3 has 15 residues. Germline loops: CDR1 SGHAT, CDR2 FQDESV (reference sequence). V was shortened by 1 base and J by 1 base, with 11 bases between the two germline ends. CDR3 coding DNA: TGTGCCAGCAGCTTAGGCCGGGGGACGTCCTACGAGCAGTACTTC. Amino acids: CASSLGRGTSYEQYF.

This clone was observed a single time. This rearrangement joins TRBV28 to TRBJ1-5, with 10 bases lining up with TRBD1. The V gene end was trimmed by 6 bases and the J gene end by 4 bases; junction bases not matched to a gene: 6. This CDR3 has 15 residues. CDR1 and CDR2 from the germline V gene are MDHEN and SYDVKM. CDR3 in amino acids: CASRRRTGGNQPQHF. CDR3 sequence (DNA): TGTGCCAGCAGGAGACGGACAGGGGGTAATCAGCCCCAGCATTTT.

This clone was seen a handful of times. This rearrangement joins TRBV28 to TRBJ2-5; 7 nucleotides match TRBD1. The CDR3 has 13 residues. Germline trimming cut 9 bases from V and 1 base from J; bases unmatched to any gene: 5. Germline V gene data show CDR1 as MDHEN and CDR2 as SYDVKM. CDR3 coding DNA: TGTGCCAGTACAGGGGAACTCCAAGAGACCCAGTACTTC. Translating it yields CASTGELQETQYF.

The chain couples TRBV29-1 to TRBJ2-5, with TRBD1 matching over 8 bases. In germline, CDR1 is SQVTM, CDR2 ANQGSEA. The CDR3 covers 12 residues. Unmatched junction bases numbered 4, after V lost 7 bases and J lost 3 bases. In nucleotides, the CDR3 is TGCAGCGCCTGGACAGGGAAAGAGACCCAGTACTTC. Its translation: CSAWTGKETQYF.

This clone came up a few times. This rearrangement joins TRBV28 to TRBJ1-5; the D is unclear. This CDR3 has 16 amino acids. V dropped 8 bases and J dropped 5 bases, with 22 bases sitting between them. CDR1 MDHEN and CDR2 SYDVKM come from the germline V gene. In DNA form, the CDR3 reads TGTGCCAGCGTGCGGGTTAAAGGGTGGACGGATCAGCCCCAGCATTTT. This encodes CASVRVKGWTDQPQHF.

V usage is TRBV19 and J usage is TRBJ1-2; the match to TRBD1 covers 9 bases. V dropped 10 bases and J dropped 6; count of bases not matched to a gene: 9. This CDR3 has 13 residues. Germline V gene lookup returns CDR1 LNHDA and CDR2 SQIVND (reference sequence). The CDR3 protein is CATRDREGDGYTF. CDR3 in DNA: TGTGCCACTAGGGACAGGGAAGGGGATGGCTACACCTTC. Using reference TRBV19 and TRBJ1-2 for the parts outside the CDR3, the full variable domain is DGGITQSPKYLFRKEGQNVTLSCEQNLNHDAMYWYRQDPGQGLRLIYYSQIVNDFQKGDIAEGYSVSREKKESFPLTVTSAQKNPTAFYLCATRDREGDGYTFGSGTRLTVV.

This clone was seen a few times. This sequence joins TRBV5-5 and TRBJ2-6; 9 nucleotides match TRBD1. The CDR3 is made up of 19 amino acids. Germline V gives CDR1 SGHKS, CDR2 YYEKEE (reference sequence). The V gene end was trimmed by 0 bases and the J gene end by 0 bases; junction bases not matched to a gene: 7. Written as DNA, the CDR3 is TGTGCCAGCAGCTTGGCCGGGACAGGGATTGTCTCTGGGGCCAACGTCCTGACTTTC. It yields the protein CASSLAGTGIVSGANVLTF.

The chain has TRBV28 and TRBJ2-7; D remains unclear. V lost 1 base and J 6 bases, leaving 4 bases between the germline ends. This CDR3 is built from 11 residues. Germline V gene lookup returns CDR1 MDHEN and CDR2 SYDVKM. CDR3: CASSLYSEQYF. Written as DNA, the CDR3 is TGTGCCAGCAGTTTATACAGCGAGCAGTACTTC.

This clone was recorded a few times. The V and J genes are TRBV21-1 and TRBJ2-5; the table assigns TRBD2, which was not confirmed against the DNA. TRBV21-1 is given as a pseudogene. The CDR3 extends over 15 amino acids. CDR3 amino acids: CASSQEGTRGETQYF. The DNA of the CDR3 is TGTGCCAGCAGCCAAGAGGGGACTAGGGGGGAGACCCAGTACTTC.

The gene calls are TRBV30 and TRBJ2-1, with no clear D. Deletions cut 2 bases from V and 5 bases from J, with 7 bases between. Germline V CDR1 and CDR2: GTSNPN, SVGIG (reference sequence). CDR3 size: 12 residues. The CDR3 region is CAWSQANNEQFF. CDR3 DNA sequence: TGTGCCTGGAGTCAGGCAAACAATGAGCAGTTCTTC.

There are a few counts of this clone. J is TRBJ2-2 and V is TRBV27; unclear D gene. Germline V gene data show CDR1 as MNHEY and CDR2 as SMNVEV (reference sequence). CDR3 length equals 13 residues. The ends were cut back, 3 bases at V and 3 bases at J, with 5 bases in the middle. In DNA, the CDR3 is TGTGCCAGCAGTTTTGGTGACACCGGGGAGCTGTTTTTT. Amino acids: CASSFGDTGELFF.

The chain has TRBV2 and TRBJ2-7; weak D call: TRBD2 (5 bases). V lost 3 bases to trimming and J lost 5 bases, with 20 bases between them. CDR3 length: 16 amino acids. The germline gives CDR1 SNHLY, CDR2 FYNNEI. This CDR3 reads CASSDVKLALHDEQYF. In nucleotides, the CDR3 is TGTGCCAGCAGTGACGTTAAGCTAGCACTGCACGACGAGCAGTACTTC. The whole variable domain, filled in from reference TRBV2 and TRBJ2-7, reads EPEVTQTPSHQVTQMGQEVILRCVPISNHLYFYWYRQILGQKVEFLVSFYNNEISEKSEIFDDQFSVERPDGSNFTLKIRSTKLEDSAMYFCASSDVKLALHDEQYFGPGTRLTVT.

V usage is TRBV19 and J usage is TRBJ2-1; a weak D match, TRBD2 (6 bases). CDR3 size: 16 residues. Trimming pared 5 bases from V and 4 bases from J, leaving 18 bases between. The V gene's germline CDR1 is LNHDA and CDR2 SQIVND (reference sequence). This chain's CDR3 is CASSGPGTDHYNEQFF. In nucleotides, the CDR3 is TGTGCCAGTAGTGGGCCCGGGACTGATCATTACAATGAGCAGTTCTTC.

A few counts support this clone. V and J are TRBV6-5 and TRBJ1-1; D is unresolved. CDR3 length: 13 amino acids. CDR1 MNHEY and CDR2 SVGAGI come from the germline V gene. The ends were cut back, 3 bases at V and 1 base at J, with 6 bases in the middle. The chain's CDR3 is CASSYSTNTEAFF. CDR3 nucleotides: TGTGCCAGCAGTTATTCGACGAACACTGAAGCTTTCTTT.

In this sample, this clone turned up a few times. This rearrangement joins TRBV25-1 to TRBJ2-7; TRBD1 agrees at 7 bases. The germline V gene encodes CDR1 MGHDK and CDR2 SYGVNS. CDR3 size: 14 residues. V shed 3 bases and J 4 bases; nucleotides not matched to a gene: 6. The CDR3 sequence: CASSDGDREYEQYF. The CDR3 DNA follows: TGTGCCAGCAGTGACGGTGACAGGGAATACGAGCAGTACTTC.

The chain is built from TRBV27 and TRBJ1-1; D perhaps matches TRBD1 (5 bases). The CDR3 extends over 14 amino acids. In germline, CDR1 is MNHEY, CDR2 SMNVEV (reference sequence). Deletions cut 3 bases from V and 0 bases from J, with 8 bases between. The CDR3 loop reads CASSLAGMNTEAFF. The DNA for the CDR3 is TGTGCCAGCAGTTTGGCAGGGATGAACACTGAAGCTTTCTTT.